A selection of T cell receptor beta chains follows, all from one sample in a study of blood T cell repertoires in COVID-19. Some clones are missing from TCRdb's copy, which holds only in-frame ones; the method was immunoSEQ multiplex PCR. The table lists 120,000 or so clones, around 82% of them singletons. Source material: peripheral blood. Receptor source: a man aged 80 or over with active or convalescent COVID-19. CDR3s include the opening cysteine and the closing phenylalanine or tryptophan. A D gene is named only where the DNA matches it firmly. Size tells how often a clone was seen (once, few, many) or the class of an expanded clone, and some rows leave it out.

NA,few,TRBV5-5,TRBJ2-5,TGTGCCAGCAGCTCCGCTGGGGGGGCCGGGGAGACCCAGTACTTC,CASSSAGGAGETQYF
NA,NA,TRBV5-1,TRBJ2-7,TGCGCCAGCAGCTTGAAATGGGCATGGGACGAGCAGTACTTC,CASSLKWAWDEQYF
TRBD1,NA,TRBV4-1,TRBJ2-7,TGCGCCAGCAGAGGACAGGCGTCCTACGAGCAGTACTTC,CASRGQASYEQYF
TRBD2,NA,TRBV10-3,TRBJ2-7,TGTGCCATCAGGACTAGCGGGCCCTCCTACGAGCAGTACTTC,CAIRTSGPSYEQYF
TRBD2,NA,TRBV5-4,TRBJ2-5,TGTGCCAGCAGCTTGGGGGCCTCAACTAGCGGACAAGAGACCCAGTACTTC,CASSLGASTSGQETQYF
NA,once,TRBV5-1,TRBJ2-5,TGCGCCAGCAGCTTGGCACTAGGGGGAGCACAAGAGACCCAGTACTTC,CASSLALGGAQETQYF
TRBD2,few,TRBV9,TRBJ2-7,TGTGCCAGCAGCGTAGGAGGGACTAGCATTTACGAGCAGTACTTC,CASSVGGTSIYEQYF
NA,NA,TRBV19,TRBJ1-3,TGTGCCAGTAGCCAGGTCTCTGGAAACACCATATATTTT,CASSQVSGNTIYF
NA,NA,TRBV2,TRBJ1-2,TGTGCCAGCAGTTCCCGAGGAGGAGCATCTGGCTATGGCTACACCTTC,CASSSRGGASGYGYTF
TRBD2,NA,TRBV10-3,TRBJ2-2,TGTGCCATCAGTGAACTAGCGGGGGGCCTCGGGGGCGGGGAGCTGTTTTTT,CAISELAGGLGGGELFF
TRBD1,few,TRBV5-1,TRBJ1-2,TGCGCCAGCAGCTTACGGACAGGTCCTAACTATGGCTACACCTTC,CASSLRTGPNYGYTF
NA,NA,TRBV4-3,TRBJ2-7,TGCGCCAGCAGCCAAGGTCATGGGCAGAGCTCCTACGAGCAGTACTTC,CASSQGHGQSSYEQYF
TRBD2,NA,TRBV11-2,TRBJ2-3,TGTGCCAGCAGCCGGGGGGGCACAGATACGCAGTATTTT,CASSRGGTDTQYF
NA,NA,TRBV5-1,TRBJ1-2,TGCGCCAGCAGGGAGGGAAACTATGGCTACACCTTC,CASREGNYGYTF
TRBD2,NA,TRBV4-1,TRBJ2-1,TGCGCCAGCAGCCTTCTTGGGTCGGGGACTAGCAACCTTCGAGGTGAGCAGTTCTTC,CASSLLGSGTSNLRGEQFF
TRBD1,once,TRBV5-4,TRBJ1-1,TGTGCCAGCAGCTCCCCCCCGGGGACAGGGACTGAAGCTTTCTTT,CASSSPPGTGTEAFF
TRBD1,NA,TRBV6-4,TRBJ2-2,TGTGCCAGCAGTGACTCGAATAGGGGGCCCGGGGAGCTGTTTTTT,CASSDSNRGPGELFF
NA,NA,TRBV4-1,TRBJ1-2,TGCGCCAGCAGCCCCGGACAGTACTATGGCTACACCTTC,CASSPGQYYGYTF
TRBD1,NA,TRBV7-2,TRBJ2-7,TGTGCCAGCAGCTCAGGGACAGGGGATGTCCACGAGCAGTACTTC,CASSSGTGDVHEQYF
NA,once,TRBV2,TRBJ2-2,TGTGCCAGCAGTGAAGAGGGGGTAGGCACCGGGGAGCTGTTTTTT,CASSEEGVGTGELFF
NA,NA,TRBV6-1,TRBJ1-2,TGTGCCAGCAGTGAAAGAGGTACTAGCAACTATGGCTACACCTTC,CASSERGTSNYGYTF
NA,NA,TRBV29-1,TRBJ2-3,TGCAGCGTTGCCGGGGACACAGATACGCAGTATTTT,CSVAGDTDTQYF
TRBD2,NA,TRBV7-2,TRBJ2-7,TGTGCCAGCAGCTTAGTTGTGGGGGGGAGTCCACAGTACTTC,CASSLVVGGSPQYF
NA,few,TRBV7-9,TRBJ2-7,TGTGCCAGCAGCTTACAGGACAACAGTGGGGGCGCCCACGAGCAGTACTTC,CASSLQDNSGGAHEQYF
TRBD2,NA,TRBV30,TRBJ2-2,TGTGCCTGGTTTAGGACTAGCGGTTACACCGGGGAGCTGTTTTTT,CAWFRTSGYTGELFF
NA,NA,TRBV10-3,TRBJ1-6,TGTGCCATCAGCAGGGGAGAGAATTCACCCCTCCACTTT,CAISRGENSPLHF
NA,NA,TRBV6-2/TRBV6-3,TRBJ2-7,TGTGCCAGCAGTAGGGACACGGCCTACGAGCAGTACTTC,CASSRDTAYEQYF
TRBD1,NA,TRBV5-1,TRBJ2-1,TGCGCCAGCAGCTTGGTACAGGGGGGTGATGAGCAGTTCTTC,CASSLVQGGDEQFF
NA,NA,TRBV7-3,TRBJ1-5,TGTGCCAGCAGCTTACAGGGAGGACAGCCCCAGCATTTT,CASSLQGGQPQHF
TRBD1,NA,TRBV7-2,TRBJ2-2,TGTGCCAGCAGCTGGACAGGGTACACCGGGGAGCTGTTTTTT,CASSWTGYTGELFF
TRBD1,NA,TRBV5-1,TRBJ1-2,TGCGCCAGCAGCATGGACAGGGCCGACTATGGCTACACCTTC,CASSMDRADYGYTF
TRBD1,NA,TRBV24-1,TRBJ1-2,TGTGCCACCAGTGATTCAGGGGGCGACTATGGCTACACCTTC,CATSDSGGDYGYTF
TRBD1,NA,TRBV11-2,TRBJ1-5,TGTGCCAGCAGCACCGGGACAGGGGGCGGAGGTCAGCCCCAGCATTTT,CASSTGTGGGGQPQHF
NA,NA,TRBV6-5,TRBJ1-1,TGTGCCAGCGGATGGAGTGGTAACACTGAAGCTTTCTTT,CASGWSGNTEAFF
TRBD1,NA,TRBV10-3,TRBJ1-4,TGTGCCACCCGGGACAGGGGGCTTGAAAAACTGTTTTTT,CATRDRGLEKLFF
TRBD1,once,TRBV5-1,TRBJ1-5,TGCGCCAGCAGCCCAGATACAGGGGGCGGGTTCAATCAGCCCCAGCATTTT,CASSPDTGGGFNQPQHF
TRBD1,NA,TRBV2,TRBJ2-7,TGTGCCAGCAGTGAAGGACAGGGGGGGTACTACGAGCAGTACTTC,CASSEGQGGYYEQYF
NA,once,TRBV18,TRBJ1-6,TGTGCCAGCTCAGTGGCGGGACCCAATTCACCCCTCCACTTT,CASSVAGPNSPLHF
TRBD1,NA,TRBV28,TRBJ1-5,TGTGCCAGCACTCCGGGACAGTTCGGGCAGCCCCAGCATTTT,CASTPGQFGQPQHF
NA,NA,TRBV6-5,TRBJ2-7,TGTGCCAGCAGTTTTCGACAGGCCCCCGAGCAGTACTTC,CASSFRQAPEQYF
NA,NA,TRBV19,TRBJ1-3,TGTGCCACCTCAGACATCTCTGGAAACACCATATATTTT,CATSDISGNTIYF
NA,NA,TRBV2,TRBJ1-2,TGTGCCAGCAGCAGTGTGGCCGGGACACGCTCCTATGGCTACACCTTC,CASSSVAGTRSYGYTF
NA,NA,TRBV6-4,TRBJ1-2,TGTGCCAGCAGTGGCCCGTGGAGCTATGGCTACACCTTC,CASSGPWSYGYTF
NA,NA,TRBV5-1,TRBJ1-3,TGCGCCAGCAGCTTGGGGCAGGGGCCACTCTCTGGAAACACCATATATTTT,CASSLGQGPLSGNTIYF
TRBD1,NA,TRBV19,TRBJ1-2,TGTGCCAGTAGCCCTACGCAGGGGGTCTATGGCTACACCTTC,CASSPTQGVYGYTF
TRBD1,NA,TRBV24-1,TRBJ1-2,TGTGCCACCAGTGATCCCCAGGGGCAGGGGGAGGCTGGCTACACCTTC,CATSDPQGQGEAGYTF
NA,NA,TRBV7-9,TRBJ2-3,TGTGCCAGCAGCAATGACCCTAGAGCGCAGTATTTT,CASSNDPRAQYF
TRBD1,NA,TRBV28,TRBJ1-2,TGTGCCAGCAGGCGACAGGGTGAACGTTGGGGAGGAGGCTACACCTTC,CASRRQGERWGGGYTF
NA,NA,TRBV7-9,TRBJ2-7,TGTGCCGGACAGTTCTACGAGCAGTACTTC,CAGQFYEQYF
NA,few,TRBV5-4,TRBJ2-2,TGTGCCAGCAGCTTGGCCCAGGAGAACACCGGGGAGCTGTTTTTT,CASSLAQENTGELFF
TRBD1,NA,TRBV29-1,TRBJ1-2,TGCAGCGTTGAAGTTCAGGGGGCGGGTGGCTACACCTTC,CSVEVQGAGGYTF
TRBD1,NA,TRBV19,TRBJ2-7,TGTGCCAGTAGTATAGGACAGGGGGTTGGCTACGAGCAGTACTTC,CASSIGQGVGYEQYF
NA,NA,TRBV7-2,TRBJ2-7,TGTGCCAGCAGCTTAGTTAGGGGGGGCTCCTACGAGCAGTACTTC,CASSLVRGGSYEQYF
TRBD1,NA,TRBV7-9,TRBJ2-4,TGTGCCAGCAGCTTTCTCGGACAGGGCGCCAAAAACATTCAGTACTTC,CASSFLGQGAKNIQYF
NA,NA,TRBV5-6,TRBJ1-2,TGTGCCAGCAGCTCGGCGGAAAGGTACTATGGCTACACCTTC,CASSSAERYYGYTF
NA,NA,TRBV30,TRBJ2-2,TGTGCCTGGAGTACCGGGACTGTAGGGGCCGGGGAGCTGTTTTTT,CAWSTGTVGAGELFF
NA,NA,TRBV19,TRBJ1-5,TGTGCCAGTAGTAGTACAGGGCTGAATCAGCCCCAGCATTTT,CASSSTGLNQPQHF
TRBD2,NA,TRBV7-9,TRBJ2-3,TGTGCCAGCAGCCCACTAGCGGGGGGCCTAAATACGCAGTATTTT,CASSPLAGGLNTQYF
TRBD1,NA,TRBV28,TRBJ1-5,TGTGCCAGCGGGACAGACGATCAGCCCCAGCATTTT,CASGTDDQPQHF